This T cell receptor beta chain was observed in a study of cytomegalovirus exposure and HLA in healthy donors. Remarks on this clone: Its antigen is not known.

Primers included in the PCR were 60 Vbeta and 13 Jbeta primers. Method: immunoSEQ multiplex PCR; TCRdb's copy keeps in-frame clones and lacks some. The sample lists about 81,000 clones; around four fifths were seen once. V dropped 2 bases and J dropped 1; count of bases not matched to a gene: 8. The CDR3 runs 15 residues. Per germline, CDR1 SQVTM and CDR2 ANQGSEA. Study-wide points: TCR beta chain V- and J-gene trimming was linked, in a later analysis, to a missense variant in DCLRE1C.

The chain is built from TRBV29-1 and TRBJ2-7; TRBD1 aligns across 7 bases. This TCR was recovered from a man in his fifties or sixties in good health and CMV-seropositive. Sample: PBMCs. DNA of the CDR3: TGCAGCGTTGAAATGCAAGGGGGCGAGTCCTACGAGCAGTACTTC. This encodes CSVEMQGGESYEQYF.